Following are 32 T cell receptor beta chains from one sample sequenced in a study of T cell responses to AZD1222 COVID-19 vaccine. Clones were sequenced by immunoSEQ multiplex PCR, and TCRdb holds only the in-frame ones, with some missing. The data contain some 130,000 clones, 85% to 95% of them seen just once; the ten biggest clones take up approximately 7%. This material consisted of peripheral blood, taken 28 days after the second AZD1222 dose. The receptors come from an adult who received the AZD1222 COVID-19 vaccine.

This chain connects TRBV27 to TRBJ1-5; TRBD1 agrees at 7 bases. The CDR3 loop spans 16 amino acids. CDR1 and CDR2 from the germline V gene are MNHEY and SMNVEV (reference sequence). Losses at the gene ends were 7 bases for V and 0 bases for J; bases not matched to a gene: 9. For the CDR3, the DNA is TGTGCCAGCAAATTGGGGGGACAGCTTAGCAATCAGCCCCAGCATTTT. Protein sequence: CASKLGGQLSNQPQHF.

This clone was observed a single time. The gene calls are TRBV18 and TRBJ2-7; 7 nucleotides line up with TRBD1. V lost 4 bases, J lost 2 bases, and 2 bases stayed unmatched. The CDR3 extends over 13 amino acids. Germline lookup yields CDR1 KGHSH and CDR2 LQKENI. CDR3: CASSRDSPYEQYF. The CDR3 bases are TGTGCCAGCTCACGGGACAGTCCCTACGAGCAGTACTTC.

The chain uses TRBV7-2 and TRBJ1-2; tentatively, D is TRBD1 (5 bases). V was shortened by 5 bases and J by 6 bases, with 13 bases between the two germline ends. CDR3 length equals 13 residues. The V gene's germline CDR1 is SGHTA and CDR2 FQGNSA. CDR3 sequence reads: CASSILWGDGYTF. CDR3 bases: TGTGCCAGCAGCATACTTTGGGGGGATGGCTACACCTTC. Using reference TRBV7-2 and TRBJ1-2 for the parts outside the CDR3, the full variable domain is GAGVSQSPSNKVTEKGKDVELRCDPISGHTALYWYRQSLGQGLEFLIYFQGNSAPDKSGLPSDRFSAERTGGSVSTLTIQRTQQEDSAVYLCASSILWGDGYTFGSGTRLTVV.

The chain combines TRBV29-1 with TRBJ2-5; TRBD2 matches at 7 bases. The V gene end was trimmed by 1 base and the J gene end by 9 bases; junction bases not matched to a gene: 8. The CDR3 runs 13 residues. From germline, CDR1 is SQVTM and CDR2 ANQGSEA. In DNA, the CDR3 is TGCAGCGTTGAAGCGGGGGGACCTGGGTCCCAGTACTTC. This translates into CSVEAGGPGSQYF.

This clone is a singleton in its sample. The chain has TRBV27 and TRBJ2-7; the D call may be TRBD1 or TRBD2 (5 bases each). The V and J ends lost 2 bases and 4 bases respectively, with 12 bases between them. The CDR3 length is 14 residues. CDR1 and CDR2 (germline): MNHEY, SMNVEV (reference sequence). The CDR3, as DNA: TGTGCCAGCAGTTTAGGGACGGGGCTATACGAGCAGTACTTC. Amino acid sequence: CASSLGTGLYEQYF.

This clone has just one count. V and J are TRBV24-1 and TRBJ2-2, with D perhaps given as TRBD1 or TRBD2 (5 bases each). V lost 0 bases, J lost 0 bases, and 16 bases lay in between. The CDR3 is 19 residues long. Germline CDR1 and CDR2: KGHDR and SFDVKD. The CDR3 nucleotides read TGTGCCACCAGTGATTTGCAGGGACCGCTCCTATCGAACACCGGGGAGCTGTTTTTT. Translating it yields CATSDLQGPLLSNTGELFF.

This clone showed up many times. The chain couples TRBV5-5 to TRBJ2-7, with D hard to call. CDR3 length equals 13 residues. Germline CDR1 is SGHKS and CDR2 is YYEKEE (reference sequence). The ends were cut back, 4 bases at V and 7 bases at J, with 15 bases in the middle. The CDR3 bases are TGTGCCAGCAGCACCGGGTGGCGGAATGAGCAGTACTTC. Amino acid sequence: CASSTGWRNEQYF.

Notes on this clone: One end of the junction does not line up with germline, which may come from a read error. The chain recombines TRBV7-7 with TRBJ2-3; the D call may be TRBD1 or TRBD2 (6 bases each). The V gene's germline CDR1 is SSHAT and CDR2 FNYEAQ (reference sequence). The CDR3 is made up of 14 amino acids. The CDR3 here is CASSLDGGPNTQYF. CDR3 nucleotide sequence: TGTGCTAGCAGCTTAGATGGGGGGCCGAATACGCAGTATTTT.

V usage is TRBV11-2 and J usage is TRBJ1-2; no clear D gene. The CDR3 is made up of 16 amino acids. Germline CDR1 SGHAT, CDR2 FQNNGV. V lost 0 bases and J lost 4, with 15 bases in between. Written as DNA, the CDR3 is TGTGCCAGCAGCTTAGATCCAGAGACCAGCTCCTATGGCTACACCTTC. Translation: CASSLDPETSSYGYTF.

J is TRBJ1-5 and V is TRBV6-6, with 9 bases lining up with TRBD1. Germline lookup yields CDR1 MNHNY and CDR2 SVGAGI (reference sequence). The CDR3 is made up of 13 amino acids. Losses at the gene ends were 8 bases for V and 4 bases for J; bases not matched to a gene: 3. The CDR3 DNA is TGTGCCAGCCTGGACAGGGGAAATCAGCCCCAGCATTTT. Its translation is CASLDRGNQPQHF.

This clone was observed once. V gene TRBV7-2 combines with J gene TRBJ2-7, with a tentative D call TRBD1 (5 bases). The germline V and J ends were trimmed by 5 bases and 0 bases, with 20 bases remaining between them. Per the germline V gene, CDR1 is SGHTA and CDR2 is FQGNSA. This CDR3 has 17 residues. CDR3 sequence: CASSLRAGSASSYEQYF. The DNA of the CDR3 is TGTGCCAGCAGCCTCCGGGCAGGGTCCGCGAGCTCCTACGAGCAGTACTTC. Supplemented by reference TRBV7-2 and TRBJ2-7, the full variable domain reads GAGVSQSPSNKVTEKGKDVELRCDPISGHTALYWYRQSLGQGLEFLIYFQGNSAPDKSGLPSDRFSAERTGGSVSTLTIQRTQQEDSAVYLCASSLRAGSASSYEQYFGPGTRLTVT.

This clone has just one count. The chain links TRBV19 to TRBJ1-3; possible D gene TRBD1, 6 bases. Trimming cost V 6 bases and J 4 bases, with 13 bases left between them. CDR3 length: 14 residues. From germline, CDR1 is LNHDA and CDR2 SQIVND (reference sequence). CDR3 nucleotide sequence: TGTGCCAGTAGGACCACAGGGACCGGAAACACCATATATTTT. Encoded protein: CASRTTGTGNTIYF.

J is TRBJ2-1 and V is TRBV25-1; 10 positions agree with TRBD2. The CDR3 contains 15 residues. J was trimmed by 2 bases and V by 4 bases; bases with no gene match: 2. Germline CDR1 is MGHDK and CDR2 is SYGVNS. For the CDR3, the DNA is TGTGCCAGCAGTGTAGCGGGGGGCACCTACAATGAGCAGTTCTTC. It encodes CASSVAGGTYNEQFF.

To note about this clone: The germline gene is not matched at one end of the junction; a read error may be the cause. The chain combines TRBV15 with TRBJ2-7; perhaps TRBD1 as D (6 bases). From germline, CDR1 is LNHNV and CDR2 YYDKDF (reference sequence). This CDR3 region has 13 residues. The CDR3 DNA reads TGTGCCACCAGCAGAGATCTGGAAGGGACAAGGATATTC. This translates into CATSRDLEGTRIF.

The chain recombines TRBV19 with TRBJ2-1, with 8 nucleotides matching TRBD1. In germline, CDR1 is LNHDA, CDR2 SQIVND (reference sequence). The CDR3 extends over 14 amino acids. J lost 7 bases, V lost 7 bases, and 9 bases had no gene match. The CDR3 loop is CASMRQGAANEQFF. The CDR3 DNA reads TGTGCCAGTATGAGGCAGGGGGCGGCGAATGAGCAGTTCTTC. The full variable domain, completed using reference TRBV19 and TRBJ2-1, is DGGITQSPKYLFRKEGQNVTLSCEQNLNHDAMYWYRQDPGQGLRLIYYSQIVNDFQKGDIAEGYSVSREKKESFPLTVTSAQKNPTAFYLCASMRQGAANEQFFGPGTRLTVL.

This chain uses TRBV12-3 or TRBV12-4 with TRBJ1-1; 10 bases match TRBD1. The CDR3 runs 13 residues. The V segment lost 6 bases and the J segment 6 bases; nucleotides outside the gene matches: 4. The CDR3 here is CASRDRGTAEAFF. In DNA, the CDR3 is TGTGCCAGCAGGGACAGGGGGACGGCTGAAGCTTTCTTT.

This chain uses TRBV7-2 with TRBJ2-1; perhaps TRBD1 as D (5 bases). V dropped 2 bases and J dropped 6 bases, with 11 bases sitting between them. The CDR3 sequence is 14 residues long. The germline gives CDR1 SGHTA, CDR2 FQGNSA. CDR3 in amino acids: CASSLQSGPNEQFF. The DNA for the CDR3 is TGTGCCAGCAGCTTACAGTCAGGGCCCAATGAGCAGTTCTTC.

CDR3 sequence reads: CASSLRGQVNSPLHF. The CDR3 DNA sequence: TGTGCCAGCAGCCTCCGCGGACAGGTTAATTCACCCCTCCACTTT. The chain uses TRBV6-1 and TRBJ1-6, with 7 nucleotides matching TRBD1. The V and J ends lost 6 bases and 6 bases, in that order; junction bases with no gene match: 8. The CDR3 length is 15 residues. Per germline, CDR1 MNHNS and CDR2 SASEGT.

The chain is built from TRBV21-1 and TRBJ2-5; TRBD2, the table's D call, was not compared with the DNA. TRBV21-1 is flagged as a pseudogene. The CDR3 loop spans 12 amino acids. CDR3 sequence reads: CASSKASAFQYF. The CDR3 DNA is TGTGCCAGCAGCAAAGCGAGCGCGTTTCAGTACTTC.

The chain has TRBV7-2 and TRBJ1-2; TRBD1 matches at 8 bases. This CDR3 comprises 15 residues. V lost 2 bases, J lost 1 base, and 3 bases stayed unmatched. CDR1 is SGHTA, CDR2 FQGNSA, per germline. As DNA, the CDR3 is TGTGCCAGCAGCTTAAGACAGGGGTTTAACTATGGCTACACCTTC. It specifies CASSLRQGFNYGYTF.

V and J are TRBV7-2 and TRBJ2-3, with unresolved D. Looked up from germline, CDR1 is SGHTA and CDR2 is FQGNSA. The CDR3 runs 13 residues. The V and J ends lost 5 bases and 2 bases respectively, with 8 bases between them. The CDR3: CASSPPVTDTQYF. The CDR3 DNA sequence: TGTGCCAGCAGCCCCCCCGTCACAGATACGCAGTATTTT. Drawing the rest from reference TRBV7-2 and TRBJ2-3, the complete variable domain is GAGVSQSPSNKVTEKGKDVELRCDPISGHTALYWYRQSLGQGLEFLIYFQGNSAPDKSGLPSDRFSAERTGGSVSTLTIQRTQQEDSAVYLCASSPPVTDTQYFGPGTRLTVL.

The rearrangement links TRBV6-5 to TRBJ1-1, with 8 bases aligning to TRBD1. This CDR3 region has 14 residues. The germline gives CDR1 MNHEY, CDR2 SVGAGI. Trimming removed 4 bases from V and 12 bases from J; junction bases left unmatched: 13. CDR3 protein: CASSSVDRGFYSFF. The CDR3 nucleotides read TGTGCCAGCAGTTCGGTCGACAGGGGATTTTATTCTTTCTTT.

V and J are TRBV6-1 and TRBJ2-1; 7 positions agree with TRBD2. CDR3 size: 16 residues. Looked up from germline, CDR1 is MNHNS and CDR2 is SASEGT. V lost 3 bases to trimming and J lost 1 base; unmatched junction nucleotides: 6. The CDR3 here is CASSETSSGSYNEQFF. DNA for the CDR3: TGTGCCAGCAGTGAGACTAGCTCTGGGTCCTACAATGAGCAGTTCTTC.

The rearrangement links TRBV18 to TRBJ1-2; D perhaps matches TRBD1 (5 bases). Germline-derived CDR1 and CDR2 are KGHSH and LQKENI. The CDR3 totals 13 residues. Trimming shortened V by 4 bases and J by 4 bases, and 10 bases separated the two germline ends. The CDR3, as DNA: TGTGCCAGCTCACAAGACAGAACCTATGGCTACACCTTC. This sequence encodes CASSQDRTYGYTF.

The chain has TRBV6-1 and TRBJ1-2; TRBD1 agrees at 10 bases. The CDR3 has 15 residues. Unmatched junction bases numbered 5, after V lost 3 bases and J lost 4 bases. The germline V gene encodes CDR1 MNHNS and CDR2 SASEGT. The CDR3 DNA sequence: TGTGCCAGCAGTGAGGGACAGGGGCCGGGCTATGGCTACACCTTC. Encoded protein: CASSEGQGPGYGYTF.

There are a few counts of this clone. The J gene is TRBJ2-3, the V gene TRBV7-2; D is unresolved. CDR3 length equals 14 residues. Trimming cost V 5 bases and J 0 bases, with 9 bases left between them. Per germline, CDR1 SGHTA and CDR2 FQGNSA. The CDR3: CASSPTTSTDTQYF. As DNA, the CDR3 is TGTGCCAGCAGCCCGACGACTAGCACAGATACGCAGTATTTT.

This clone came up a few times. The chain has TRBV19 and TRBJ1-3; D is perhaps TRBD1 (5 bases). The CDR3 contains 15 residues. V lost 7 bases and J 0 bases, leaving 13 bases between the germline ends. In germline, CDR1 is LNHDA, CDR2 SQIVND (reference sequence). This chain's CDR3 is CASTAPTVSGNTIYF. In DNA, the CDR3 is TGTGCCAGTACTGCGCCGACAGTCTCTGGAAACACCATATATTTT.

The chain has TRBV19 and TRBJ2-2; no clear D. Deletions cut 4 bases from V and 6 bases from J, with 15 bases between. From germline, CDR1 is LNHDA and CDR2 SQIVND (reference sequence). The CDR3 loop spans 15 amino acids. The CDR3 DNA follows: TGTGCCAGTAGTACCCGACATTTATTAGCCGGGGAGCTGTTTTTT. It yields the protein CASSTRHLLAGELFF.

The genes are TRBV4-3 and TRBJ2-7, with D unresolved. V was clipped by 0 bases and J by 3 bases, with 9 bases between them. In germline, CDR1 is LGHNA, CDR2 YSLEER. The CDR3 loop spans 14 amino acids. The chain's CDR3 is CASSQEVWDYEQYF. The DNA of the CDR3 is TGCGCCAGCAGCCAAGAGGTCTGGGACTACGAGCAGTACTTC.

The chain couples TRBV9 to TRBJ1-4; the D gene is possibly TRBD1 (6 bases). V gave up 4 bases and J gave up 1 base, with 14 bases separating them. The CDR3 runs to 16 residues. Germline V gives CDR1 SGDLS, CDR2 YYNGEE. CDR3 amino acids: CASSSWGRGTNEKLFF. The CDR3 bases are TGTGCCAGCAGCTCGTGGGGGCGCGGAACTAATGAAAAACTGTTTTTT.

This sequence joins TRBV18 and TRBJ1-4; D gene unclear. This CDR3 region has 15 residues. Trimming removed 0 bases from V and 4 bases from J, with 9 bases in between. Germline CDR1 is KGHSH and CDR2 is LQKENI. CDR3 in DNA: TGTGCCAGCTCACCACCATCGGGGAGTAATGAAAAACTGTTTTTT. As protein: CASSPPSGSNEKLFF.

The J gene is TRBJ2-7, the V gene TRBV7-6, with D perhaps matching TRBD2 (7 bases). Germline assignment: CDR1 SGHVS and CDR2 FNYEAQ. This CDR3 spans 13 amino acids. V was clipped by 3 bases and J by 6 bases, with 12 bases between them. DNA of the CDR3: TGTGCCAGCAGCTTGGGGGGGGCCGGCGAGCAGTACTTC. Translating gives CASSLGGAGEQYF.